Listed below are T cell receptor beta chains from one sample, sequenced in a study of T cell changes during pregnancy in multiple sclerosis. Sequencing was performed with immunoSEQ multiplex PCR; in TCRdb, only in-frame clones are kept and a portion is missing. Found here are 45,000 to 55,000 clones, around 94% of them singletons; the top ten hold around 0.9%. Here the sequenced sample was CD4+ T cells from peripheral blood mononuclear cells, taken in the second trimester of pregnancy. Source of these receptors: a female donor in good health, enrolled as a control in a pregnancy study. Each CDR3 is given with its conserved first and last residue. A D gene is named only where the DNA matches it firmly. The size entry is marked missing in some rows and otherwise reads once, few, many or a size class.

V,length,D,size,J,DNA,CDR3
TRBV21-1,17,.,.,TRBJ2-6,TGTGCCGCCCGGGACAGGGGCCATAGGGGGGGGGCCAACGTCCTGACTTTC,CAARDRGHRGGANVLTF
TRBV4-1,15,.,.,TRBJ1-2,TGCGCCAGCAGCCAAGGCCGACAATCTGGGTATGGCTACACCTTC,CASSQGRQSGYGYTF
TRBV7-6,14,.,once,TRBJ2-3,TGTGCCAGCAGCTTAGTTTCGGAGTTAGATACGCAGTATTTT,CASSLVSELDTQYF
TRBV5-1,14,TRBD2,.,TRBJ2-5,TGCGCCAGCAGCATTCAGGGACTAGGAGAGACCCAGTACTTC,CASSIQGLGETQYF
TRBV7-9,14,.,.,TRBJ2-1,TGTGCCAGCAGCTTAGGACAGACCTACAATGAGCAGTTCTTC,CASSLGQTYNEQFF
TRBV5-1,16,.,.,TRBJ1-6,TGCGCCAGCAGCTTGTCCACGGTGCCAGGGGATTCACCCCTCCACTTT,CASSLSTVPGDSPLHF
TRBV5-4,17,TRBD1,once,TRBJ1-2,TGTGCCAGCAGCCCGGGACAGGGAAGCGGCCGTCCCAAGGGCTACACCTTC,CASSPGQGSGRPKGYTF
TRBV2,15,.,.,TRBJ1-5,TGTGCCACTTCCCTAAGCAGGAATAGCAATCAGCCCCAGCATTTT,CATSLSRNSNQPQHF
TRBV6-5,13,TRBD1,.,TRBJ1-2,TGTGCCAGCCGACAGGGCGACTACTATGGCTACACCTTC,CASRQGDYYGYTF
TRBV7-3,17,.,.,TRBJ2-1,TGTGCCAGCAGCCATTGGGCGGGGAAGAGCTCCTACAATGAGCAGTTCTTC,CASSHWAGKSSYNEQFF
TRBV4-3,14,.,.,TRBJ2-5,TGCGCCAGCAGCCAAGACGCTAGACGAGAGACCCAGTACTTC,CASSQDARRETQYF
TRBV27,15,TRBD2,.,TRBJ2-3,TGTGCCAGCAGTTTAGGATCGGGGGGGCCCCATACGCAGTATTTT,CASSLGSGGPHTQYF
TRBV7-2,17,TRBD2,.,TRBJ2-1,TGTGCCAGCAGCTTAGTGGGGACTAGCGGGACGGTCAATGAGCAGTTCTTC,CASSLVGTSGTVNEQFF
TRBV5-1,15,.,.,TRBJ1-3,TGCGCCAGCAGCAGGCAGGCCAGCTCTGGAAACACCATATATTTT,CASSRQASSGNTIYF
TRBV11-1,14,TRBD2,.,TRBJ2-7,TGTGCCAGCAGCTCGGGACTAGCGGGAGTCGAGCAGTACTTC,CASSSGLAGVEQYF
TRBV28,14,.,.,TRBJ1-4,TGTGCCAGCAGGGGCCAAACAGGGAATGAAAAACTGTTTTTT,CASRGQTGNEKLFF
TRBV28,16,TRBD1,.,TRBJ2-5,TGTGCCAGCAGTCCGTCCGGGACAGGGGGCAGAGAGACCCAGTACTTC,CASSPSGTGGRETQYF
TRBV2,14,TRBD1,.,TRBJ1-2,TGTGCCAGCAGGCCCGGACAGGGGGCTAGCGGCTACACCTTC,CASRPGQGASGYTF
TRBV30,14,TRBD1,.,TRBJ1-2,TGTGCCTGGAGCCGACAGGGAAGGTTCTATGGCTACACCTTC,CAWSRQGRFYGYTF
TRBV27,16,TRBD1,.,TRBJ1-6,TGTGCCAGCAGTCTCGGACAGGGGCGGATGGATTCACCCCTCCACTTT,CASSLGQGRMDSPLHF
TRBV6-5,15,TRBD2,once,TRBJ2-1,TGTGCCAGTTGGACTAGCGGAAGCTCCTACAATGAGCAGTTCTTC,CASWTSGSSYNEQFF
TRBV5-5,17,TRBD1,.,TRBJ1-5,TGTGCCAGCAGCGGAGTCCTAAGGACAGGAGGAAATCAGCCCCAGCATTTT,CASSGVLRTGGNQPQHF
TRBV5-1,13,.,.,TRBJ2-5,TGCGCCAGCAGCTTGGCGCGGGCAGAGACCCAGTACTTC,CASSLARAETQYF
TRBV9,15,TRBD2,.,TRBJ2-3,TGTGCCAGCAGCGTAGCGGGGGGGATCACAGATACGCAGTATTTT,CASSVAGGITDTQYF
TRBV7-2,14,TRBD2,.,TRBJ2-1,TGTGCCAGCAGCTTAGGCGGGAGTGGGAATGAGCAGTTCTTC,CASSLGGSGNEQFF
TRBV25-1,14,TRBD1,.,TRBJ1-6,TGTGCCAGCAGGCAGACAGGGTCGGGTTCACCCCTCCACTTT,CASRQTGSGSPLHF
TRBV5-4,14,TRBD1,.,TRBJ1-2,TGTGCCAGCATTCGGGACAGGGGGTCCTATGGCTACACCTTC,CASIRDRGSYGYTF
TRBV5-1,16,TRBD1,.,TRBJ1-1,TGCGCCAGCAGCTGGGGACAGGGCGGGCGTAACACTGAAGCTTTCTTT,CASSWGQGGRNTEAFF
TRBV27,14,.,.,TRBJ2-2,TGTGCCAGCACCTCAGGGGCCCTCACCGGGGAGCTGTTTTTT,CASTSGALTGELFF
TRBV5-8,13,TRBD2,.,TRBJ2-1,TGTGCCAGCAGCCGGACTAGCTACAATGAGCAGTTCTTC,CASSRTSYNEQFF
TRBV2,13,.,.,TRBJ2-7,TGTGCCAGCACCCCACAGGAATCCTACGAGCAGTACTTC,CASTPQESYEQYF
TRBV2,14,.,.,TRBJ2-7,TGTGCCAGCAGTGAGGGTAGGGGTTCCTACGAGCAGTACTTC,CASSEGRGSYEQYF
TRBV18,14,.,.,TRBJ2-1,TGTGCCAGCTCCGACCTACGAGGAGGGGTTGAGCAGTTCTTC,CASSDLRGGVEQFF
TRBV7-9,16,TRBD1,.,TRBJ2-1,TGTGCCAGCAGCCCACGCCGACAGGGTACGATCAATGAGCAGTTCTTC,CASSPRRQGTINEQFF
TRBV4-1,17,TRBD2,.,TRBJ2-1,TGCGCCAGCAGTCAATTTGCCCTAGCGGGAGAAAGCAATGAGCAGTTCTTC,CASSQFALAGESNEQFF
TRBV30,15,.,.,TRBJ1-3,TGTGCCTGGATTCCGGGGAAACCGGGTGGAAACACCATATATTTT,CAWIPGKPGGNTIYF
TRBV18,12,.,.,TRBJ2-5,TGTGCCAGCTCACCTTTCAGAGAGACCCAGTACTTC,CASSPFRETQYF
TRBV5-1,15,TRBD2,.,TRBJ2-2,TGCGCCAGCAGCTTGCAAAGCGGGGGGGCCGGGGAGCTGTTTTTT,CASSLQSGGAGELFF
TRBV15,15,.,.,TRBJ2-1,TGTGCCACCAGCAGAGAGGGGACCCTCGGGAGTGAGCAGTTCTTC,CATSREGTLGSEQFF
TRBV4-1,18,TRBD1,.,TRBJ1-2,TGCGCCAGCAGCCAAGAAGGTTGGCAGGGGGTTCTTGGCTATGGCTACACCTTC,CASSQEGWQGVLGYGYTF
TRBV2,11,.,.,TRBJ2-3,TGTGCCAGCCCCGGGGGTGGTACGCAGTATTTT,CASPGGGTQYF